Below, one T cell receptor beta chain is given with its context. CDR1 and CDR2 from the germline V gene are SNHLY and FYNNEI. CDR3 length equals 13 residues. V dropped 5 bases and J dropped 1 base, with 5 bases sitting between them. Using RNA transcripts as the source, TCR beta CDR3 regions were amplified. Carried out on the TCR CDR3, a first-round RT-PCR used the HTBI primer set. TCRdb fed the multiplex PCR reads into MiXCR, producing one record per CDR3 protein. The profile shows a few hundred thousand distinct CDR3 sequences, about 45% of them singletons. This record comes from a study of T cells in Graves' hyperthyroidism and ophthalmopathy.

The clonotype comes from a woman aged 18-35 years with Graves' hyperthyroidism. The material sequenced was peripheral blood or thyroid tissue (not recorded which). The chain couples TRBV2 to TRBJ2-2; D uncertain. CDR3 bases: TGTGCCAGCAGTCTTATGAACACCGGGGAGCTGTTTTTT. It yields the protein CASSLMNTGELFF.